The 2 T cell receptor beta chains in this list originate from one sample, sequenced in a study of PD-1 blockade in classical Hodgkin lymphoma. Relapse after autologous stem cell transplantation occurred in every patient, and brentuximab vedotin exposure varied. Libraries were prepared by immunoSEQ multiplex PCR; TCRdb keeps only in-frame clonotypes and omits some of them. The sample records roughly 60,000 clones, roughly 90% being singletons. The sample in question was peripheral blood mononuclear cells (PBMCs), obtained at baseline. These receptors originate from a human donor with classical Hodgkin lymphoma.

In nucleotides, the CDR3 is TGCGCCAGCACCGACGGACCGGCCTATGGCTACACCTTC. Protein sequence: CASTDGPAYGYTF. The rearrangement uses TRBV4-1 and TRBJ1-2; no definite D call. V gave up 7 bases and J gave up 4 bases, with 13 bases separating them. This CDR3 contains 13 residues. Germline CDR1 reads MGHRA; CDR2 reads YSYEKL.

This clone was recorded once. The CDR3 coding sequence is TGTGCCACCAGCATTGGAAGGGCCTCTGGAAACACCATATATTTT. Its protein product is CATSIGRASGNTIYF. V gene TRBV15 combines with J gene TRBJ1-3; the D is unclear. The germline V and J ends were trimmed by 4 bases and 0 bases, with 10 bases remaining between them. This CDR3 is built from 15 residues. Germline V gives CDR1 LNHNV, CDR2 YYDKDF (reference sequence).